One and the same sample provided the 23 T cell receptor beta chains below, sequenced in a study of T cells in Graves' hyperthyroidism and ophthalmopathy. RNA transcripts yielded amplified TCR beta CDR3 regions. The TCR CDR3 was amplified in a first-round RT-PCR using the HTBI primer set. TCRdb redid the calling of the multiplex PCR reads with MiXCR, one entry per CDR3 protein. The data show under 550,000 distinct CDR3 sequences, approximately 15% seen once. The sample comprised blood. The receptor set was obtained from a woman in her late teens or twenties with Graves' hyperthyroidism.

There are many counts of this clonotype. The gene calls are TRBV6-5 and TRBJ1-1; 9 nucleotides align to TRBD1. Germline V gene data show CDR1 as MNHEY and CDR2 as SVGAGI. V shed 2 bases and J 2 bases; nucleotides not matched to a gene: 12. The CDR3 consists of 18 residues. CDR3 DNA sequence: TGTGCCAGCAGTTACCGACCCCCGGGACAGGGCTTAAACACTGAAGCTTTCTTT. Translated, it gives CASSYRPPGQGLNTEAFF.

The chain has TRBV6-6 and TRBJ2-1, with 8 bases fitting TRBD2. CDR1 and CDR2 (germline): MNHNY, SVGAGI (reference sequence). The CDR3 consists of 17 residues. After removal of 0 bases from V and 5 bases from J, the junction contained 9 bases not matched to a gene. This CDR3 reads CASSYSSRLAGNNEQFF. CDR3 nucleotides: TGTGCCAGCAGTTACTCGAGCAGGCTAGCGGGTAACAATGAGCAGTTCTTC.

The V gene is TRBV20-1, the J gene TRBJ2-5, with 7 positions matching TRBD2. Trimming removed 2 bases from V and 1 base from J; junction bases left unmatched: 10. The CDR3 contains 16 residues. Per the germline V gene, CDR1 is DFQATT and CDR2 is SNEGSKA (reference sequence). The CDR3 loop reads CSARNTASGIQETQYF. In nucleotides, the CDR3 is TGCAGTGCTAGAAACACCGCTAGCGGAATCCAAGAGACCCAGTACTTC.

Many counts were recorded for this clonotype. The chain joins TRBV7-2 to TRBJ1-5; D unclear. The germline V gene encodes CDR1 SGHTA and CDR2 FQGNSA. V was clipped by 5 bases and J by 0 bases, with 11 bases between them. CDR3 length equals 15 residues. The CDR3 sequence: CASSQIPYSNQPQHF. Written as DNA, the CDR3 is TGTGCCAGCAGCCAGATACCATATAGCAATCAGCCCCAGCATTTT. The variable domain in full, completed from reference TRBV7-2 and TRBJ1-5, reads GAGVSQSPSNKVTEKGKDVELRCDPISGHTALYWYRQSLGQGLEFLIYFQGNSAPDKSGLPSDRFSAERTGGSVSTLTIQRTQQEDSAVYLCASSQIPYSNQPQHFGDGTRLSIL.

At least ten counts were recorded for this clonotype. V is TRBV11-3 and J is TRBJ1-1, with D uncertain. Per the germline V gene, CDR1 is SGHNT and CDR2 is YENEEA. V lost 4 bases and J lost 6, with 12 bases in between. This CDR3 has 13 amino acids. The CDR3 nucleotides are TGTGCCAGCAGCTCTCTGGACGCGGCTGAAGCTTTCTTT. Protein: CASSSLDAAEAFF.

This chain joins TRBV6-1 and TRBJ1-3, with 7 nucleotides matching TRBD1. This CDR3 comprises 15 residues. Germline-derived CDR1 and CDR2 are MNHNS and SASEGT. The V and J ends lost 4 bases and 7 bases, in that order; junction bases with no gene match: 10. CDR3 nucleotides: TGTGCCAGCAGTGCTACAGGGGAAACAATCAACACCATATATTTT. Its translation: CASSATGETINTIYF.

This clonotype was seen only a few times. This chain uses TRBV6-1 with TRBJ1-2; 8 nucleotides agree with TRBD1. This CDR3 region has 15 residues. V lost 10 bases, J lost 4 bases, and 14 bases stayed unmatched. Looked up from germline, CDR1 is MNHNS and CDR2 is SASEGT. CDR3 residues: CATNKPAGQGYGYTF. Here the CDR3 DNA reads TGTGCCACCAATAAACCCGCCGGACAGGGCTATGGCTACACCTTC.

Ten or more counts support this clonotype. The chain employs TRBV6-2 or TRBV6-3 and TRBJ1-1, with D unresolved. Deletions cut 6 bases from V and 2 bases from J, with 4 bases between. This CDR3 has 11 residues. CDR1 is MNHEY and CDR2 is SVGEGT in the germline V gene. The CDR3 loop reads CASRTNTEAFF. The CDR3 DNA follows: TGTGCCAGCAGGACTAACACTGAAGCTTTCTTT.

This clonotype showed up many times. The J gene is TRBJ2-1, the V gene TRBV9, with 7 bases aligning to TRBD2. Per germline, CDR1 SGDLS and CDR2 YYNGEE. The V gene end was trimmed by 0 bases and the J gene end by 0 bases; junction bases not matched to a gene: 9. This CDR3 comprises 18 residues. The CDR3 loop is CASSVATGLADSYNEQFF. Here the CDR3 DNA reads TGTGCCAGCAGCGTAGCTACGGGGCTAGCGGACTCCTACAATGAGCAGTTCTTC.

The CDR3 sequence: CASRVNNYGYTF. CDR3 nucleotide sequence: TGTGCCAGCAGGGTAAACAACTATGGCTACACCTTC. V and J are TRBV28 and TRBJ1-2; D unclear. V was cut by 6 bases and J by 2 bases, with 7 bases left in between. The CDR3 runs to 12 residues. The germline V gene has CDR1 MDHEN and CDR2 SYDVKM.

This clonotype was counted at least ten times. V gene TRBV11-2 combines with J gene TRBJ2-1; no clear D. Germline V gene sequence: CDR1 SGHAT, CDR2 FQNNGV. Trimming removed 1 base from V and 8 bases from J, with 6 bases in between. The CDR3 is 12 residues long. The CDR3 bases are TGTGCCAGCAGCTTAGCCCCGGATGAGCAGTTCTTC. Translating it yields CASSLAPDEQFF.

This clonotype was picked up many times. V and J are TRBV12-3 or TRBV12-4 and TRBJ2-7, with 11 nucleotides matching TRBD2. J was trimmed by 0 bases and V by 5 bases; bases with no gene match: 3. This CDR3 is 15 amino acids long. CDR3 sequence (DNA): TGTGCCAGCAGTCGACTAGCGGGGAACTCCTACGAGCAGTACTTC. Protein sequence: CASSRLAGNSYEQYF.

This clonotype occurred many times. CDR3 residues: CASSQDMINTEAFF. The CDR3, as DNA: TGTGCCAGCAGCCAAGATATGATAAACACTGAAGCTTTCTTT. This chain links TRBV3-1 with TRBJ1-1; D uncertain. The length of the CDR3 is 14 residues. The germline V and J ends were trimmed by 0 bases and 2 bases, with 7 bases remaining between them. The germline V gene encodes CDR1 LGHDT and CDR2 YNNKEL (reference sequence).

V is TRBV6-2 or TRBV6-3 and J is TRBJ2-1, with 7 bases that match TRBD1. The CDR3 totals 13 residues. Germline assignment: CDR1 MNHEY and CDR2 SVGEGT. With V trimmed by 6 bases and J by 9 bases, 8 bases remained unmatched. The CDR3 DNA reads TGTGCCAGCAGAAAAATACAGGGGCGTGAGCAGTTCTTC. Its protein is CASRKIQGREQFF.

This clonotype was detected ten times or more. The chain joins TRBV5-1 to TRBJ2-1, with TRBD1 matching 8 bases. CDR3 length equals 15 residues. Germline lookup yields CDR1 SGHRS and CDR2 YFSETQ. Trimming cost V 4 bases and J 2 bases; bases outside gene matches: 5. The CDR3 nucleotides read TGCGCCAGCAGCCTCGGACAGGGTCCCTACAATGAGCAGTTCTTC. Translated, it gives CASSLGQGPYNEQFF.

This clonotype was observed at least ten times. The chain links TRBV19 to TRBJ2-3; 13 bases fit TRBD2. The ends lost 6 bases at V and 2 bases at J; junction bases unmatched: 5. The germline gives CDR1 LNHDA, CDR2 SQIVND (reference sequence). The CDR3 spans 16 residues. The CDR3 is CASSLGLAGLTDTQYF. Here the CDR3 DNA reads TGTGCCAGTAGCTTGGGACTAGCGGGACTCACAGATACGCAGTATTTT. Together with reference TRBV19 and TRBJ2-3, the CDR3 gives the full variable domain: DGGITQSPKYLFRKEGQNVTLSCEQNLNHDAMYWYRQDPGQGLRLIYYSQIVNDFQKGDIAEGYSVSREKKESFPLTVTSAQKNPTAFYLCASSLGLAGLTDTQYFGPGTRLTVL.

This clonotype has at least ten counts. The J gene is TRBJ2-1, the V gene TRBV5-1; either TRBD1 or TRBD2 may supply D (5 bases each). The germline V gene encodes CDR1 SGHRS and CDR2 YFSETQ. Trimming stripped 1 base from V and 7 bases from J, with 12 bases between. CDR3 length: 14 residues. In DNA form, the CDR3 reads TGCGCCAGCAGCTTGTCCGCCAGGGAGAATGAGCAGTTCTTC. Protein sequence: CASSLSARENEQFF.

V is TRBV9 and J is TRBJ2-3; D not resolved. The V end lost 2 bases, the J end lost 3 bases, and 7 bases lay between the germline ends. This CDR3 region has 13 residues. Germline values: CDR1 SGDLS, CDR2 YYNGEE. The CDR3 DNA reads TGTGCCAGCAGCGTCCCCCCAACAGATACGCAGTATTTT. As protein: CASSVPPTDTQYF. Using reference TRBV9 and TRBJ2-3 for the parts outside the CDR3, the full variable domain is DSGVTQTPKHLITATGQRVTLRCSPRSGDLSVYWYQQSLDQGLQFLIQYYNGEERAKGNILERFSAQQFPDLHSELNLSSLELGDSALYFCASSVPPTDTQYFGPGTRLTVL.

The chain links TRBV12-3 or TRBV12-4 to TRBJ2-5; D is unclear. Trimming cost V 3 bases and J 3 bases, with 11 bases left between them. This CDR3 is built from 14 residues. This chain's CDR3 is CASSFFRTEETQYF. The CDR3 coding sequence is TGTGCCAGCAGTTTTTTTCGCACGGAAGAGACCCAGTACTTC.

With regard to this clonotype: A read error may explain this, as a much larger clone is one base away. The chain combines TRBV30 with TRBJ2-7; possible D gene TRBD1, 5 bases. Germline CDR1 reads GTSNPN; CDR2 reads SVGIG (reference sequence). Trimming took 0 bases from V and 4 from J, leaving 13 bases between them. This CDR3 region has 14 residues. The CDR3 reads CAWSVLGVKYEQYF. The DNA of the CDR3 is TGTGCCTGGAGTGTATTAGGGGTGAAGTACGAGCAGTACTTC.

This clonotype has at least ten counts. This chain joins TRBV6-2 or TRBV6-3 and TRBJ2-1, with D possibly being TRBD1 or TRBD2 (5 bases each). Germline values: CDR1 MNHEY, CDR2 SVGEGT. With 2 bases removed from V and 1 base from J, the gap between germline ends came to 9 bases. The CDR3 loop spans 15 amino acids. The CDR3 nucleotides read TGTGCCAGCAGTTACGAGTGGGGGTCCTACAATGAGCAGTTCTTC. As protein: CASSYEWGSYNEQFF.

This clonotype was recorded at least ten times. V and J are TRBV12-3 or TRBV12-4 and TRBJ2-7, with 7 bases matching TRBD2. This CDR3 comprises 14 residues. J gave up 9 bases and V 5 bases, and 13 bases lay outside the gene matches. The CDR3 region is CASSVSGLAGGQYF. The CDR3 DNA reads TGTGCCAGCAGTGTTAGCGGGCTGGCCGGGGGGCAGTACTTC.

V gene TRBV12-3 or TRBV12-4 combines with J gene TRBJ1-2, with a tentative D call TRBD1 (5 bases). V lost 6 bases to trimming and J lost 5 bases, with 28 bases between them. This CDR3 region has 18 residues. CDR3 region: CASSNHQGGLGQKYGYTF. The CDR3, as DNA: TGTGCCAGCAGCAACCATCAGGGTGGACTGGGCCAAAAGTATGGCTACACCTTC.